The 2 T cell receptor beta chains in this list originate from one sample, sequenced in a study of type 1 regulatory T cells. TCRdb reanalysed the reads using MiXCR and keeps one entry per CDR3 protein. The sample has around 88,000 distinct CDR3 sequences, roughly 28% seen once. Sequenced input: CD4+ T cells, either the whole sample or a sorted fraction (not recorded which). The receptors shown here come from a human donor in good health.

V usage is TRBV7-6 and J usage is TRBJ2-3, with 15 bases fitting TRBD2. This CDR3 is 19 amino acids long. Germline V gives CDR1 SGHVS, CDR2 FNYEAQ. V shed 1 base and J 2 bases; nucleotides not matched to a gene: 7. CDR3 region: CASSLGPGLAGGATDTQYF. The DNA for the CDR3 is TGTGCCAGCAGCTTAGGGCCGGGACTAGCGGGAGGAGCCACAGATACGCAGTATTTT.

This clonotype has a handful of counts. The chain employs TRBV11-3 and TRBJ2-1; the match to TRBD1 covers 7 bases. The CDR3 spans 15 residues. V was clipped by 2 bases and J by 3 bases; unmatched bases: 4. Germline V CDR1 and CDR2: SGHNT, YENEEA. The CDR3 loop reads CASSLKQGNYNEQFF. CDR3 DNA sequence: TGTGCCAGCAGCTTAAAACAGGGGAACTACAATGAGCAGTTCTTC.